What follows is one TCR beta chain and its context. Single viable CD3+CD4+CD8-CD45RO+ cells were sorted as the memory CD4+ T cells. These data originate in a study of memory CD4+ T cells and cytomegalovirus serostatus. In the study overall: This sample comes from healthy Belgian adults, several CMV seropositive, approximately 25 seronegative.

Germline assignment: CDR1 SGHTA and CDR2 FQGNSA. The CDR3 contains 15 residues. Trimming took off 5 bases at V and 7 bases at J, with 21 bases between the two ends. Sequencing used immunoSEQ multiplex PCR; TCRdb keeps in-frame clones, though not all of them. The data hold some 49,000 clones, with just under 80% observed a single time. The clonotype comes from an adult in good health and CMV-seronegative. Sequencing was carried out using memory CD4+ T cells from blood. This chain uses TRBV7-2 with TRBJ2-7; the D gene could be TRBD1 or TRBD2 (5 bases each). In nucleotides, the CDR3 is TGTGCCAGCAGCCAGAGGGGCGCCGCATGGGGGGAGCAGTACTTC. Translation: CASSQRGAAWGEQYF.